These 20 T cell receptor beta chains were sequenced from one sample in a study of OX40 agonist ivuxolimab in advanced cancers. Library method: the immunoSEQ multiplex PCR assay. TCRdb carries this immuneACCESS record with in-frame sequences only. Its versions omit some clonotypes, under half of them owing to an unresolved V gene in the studies checked, with the rest unexplained. For this sample the table gives 85,000 to 100,000 clones, of which around nine tenths were detected only once. Of the sample, 0.25% to 0.35% is held by the ten largest clones. The source was CD4+ or CD8+ T cells sorted from blood, collected in a trial of the OX40 agonist ivuxolimab. The source is an adult with an advanced solid tumor such as melanoma, head and neck, liver or kidney cancer.

J is TRBJ1-6 and V is TRBV5-6; 9 nucleotides align to TRBD1. Germline V gives CDR1 SGHDT, CDR2 YYEEEE. The CDR3 consists of 15 residues. V trimming: 1 base; J trimming: 6 bases; junction bases outside the gene matches: 2. The CDR3 spells CASSLLGQGNSPLHF. CDR3 nucleotide sequence: TGTGCCAGCAGCTTGCTGGGACAGGGTAATTCACCCCTCCACTTT.

V and J are TRBV9 and TRBJ2-5, with 7 positions matching TRBD2. The CDR3 contains 14 residues. Trimming cost V 5 bases and J 2 bases; bases outside gene matches: 6. Germline CDR1 and CDR2: SGDLS and YYNGEE. The CDR3 nucleotides read TGTGCCAGCAGTTCCGGGGGAGGGCAAGAGACCCAGTACTTC. Residues: CASSSGGGQETQYF. Looking up the rest from reference TRBV9 and TRBJ2-5 gives the full variable domain: DSGVTQTPKHLITATGQRVTLRCSPRSGDLSVYWYQQSLDQGLQFLIQYYNGEERAKGNILERFSAQQFPDLHSELNLSSLELGDSALYFCASSSGGGQETQYFGPGTRLLVL.

V usage is TRBV28 and J usage is TRBJ2-7; tentatively, D is TRBD1 (5 bases). V was cut by 4 bases and J by 3 bases, with 16 bases left in between. The germline V gene has CDR1 MDHEN and CDR2 SYDVKM. This CDR3 region has 15 residues. The CDR3 DNA reads TGTGCCAGCAGTTGGCAGACAGTAGGAATCTACGAGCAGTACTTC. Protein: CASSWQTVGIYEQYF.

J is TRBJ2-7 and V is TRBV4-2; the match to TRBD2 covers 7 bases. The junction had 6 bases not matched to a gene; V was cut back by 0 bases and J by 1 base. The germline CDR1 and CDR2 sequences are LGHNA and YNFKEQ. This CDR3 contains 16 residues. In DNA form, the CDR3 reads TGTGCCAGCAGCCAAGATGCTAGCGGATTGTCCTACGAGCAGTACTTC. Protein: CASSQDASGLSYEQYF.

This chain's CDR3 is CASSVDRPGSTDTQYF. For the CDR3, the DNA is TGTGCCAGCAGCGTAGATCGGCCGGGAAGCACAGATACGCAGTATTTT. The J gene is TRBJ2-3, the V gene TRBV9; tentative D call: TRBD2 (5 bases). Germline V lookup: CDR1 SGDLS, CDR2 YYNGEE. The CDR3 covers 16 residues. V dropped 0 bases and J dropped 0 bases, with 11 bases sitting between them.

V usage is TRBV5-6 and J usage is TRBJ2-1; D gene unclear. The V gene's germline CDR1 is SGHDT and CDR2 YYEEEE. The length of the CDR3 is 17 residues. Trimming stripped 0 bases from V and 1 base from J, with 14 bases between. CDR3 protein: CASSLARSMGSYNEQFF. The CDR3 bases are TGTGCCAGCAGCTTGGCCCGGTCTATGGGGTCCTACAATGAGCAGTTCTTC.

The gene calls are TRBV6-6 and TRBJ2-1; TRBD1 might be the D (6 bases). Germline CDR1 is MNHNY and CDR2 is SVGAGI (reference sequence). V was clipped by 7 bases and J by 3 bases, with 16 bases between them. The CDR3 is 15 amino acids. The CDR3 is CASKGARDNYNEQFF. In DNA form, the CDR3 reads TGTGCCAGCAAAGGGGCAAGGGACAACTACAATGAGCAGTTCTTC.

The rearrangement uses TRBV4-1 and TRBJ2-1; 9 nucleotides align to TRBD1. Germline V gives CDR1 MGHRA, CDR2 YSYEKL. The trim removed 2 bases at V and 8 bases at J, leaving 4 bases unmatched. This CDR3 is built from 14 residues. CDR3 bases: TGCGCCAGCAGCCAAATAACAGGGGGCGATGAGCAGTTCTTC. Translating gives CASSQITGGDEQFF.

The rearrangement uses TRBV5-1 and TRBJ2-3; the match to TRBD2 covers 10 bases. CDR1 SGHRS and CDR2 YFSETQ come from the germline V gene. The junction had 12 bases not matched to a gene; V was cut back by 3 bases and J by 5 bases. The CDR3 runs to 17 residues. The CDR3 here is CASSSSGASGSLDTQYF. CDR3 nucleotides: TGCGCCAGCAGCTCCTCCGGGGCTAGCGGGAGTTTAGATACGCAGTATTTT.

The V call is TRBV5-1, the J call TRBJ1-1, with D maybe TRBD1 (6 bases). CDR3 length equals 14 residues. The germline V gene has CDR1 SGHRS and CDR2 YFSETQ. Deletions cut 0 bases from V and 1 base from J, with 7 bases between. The CDR3 nucleotides are TGCGCCAGCAGCTTGGGGACAGCGAACACTGAAGCTTTCTTT. As protein: CASSLGTANTEAFF.

The chain uses TRBV18 and TRBJ2-7; D perhaps matches TRBD2 (6 bases). The V end was cut by 1 base, the J end by 7 bases, with 17 bases between. This CDR3 has 15 residues. CDR1 and CDR2 from the germline V gene are KGHSH and LQKENI. CDR3 in DNA: TGTGCCAGCTCACCACTCCGGGACTCCCCGAGTGAGCAGTACTTC. This sequence encodes CASSPLRDSPSEQYF.

This rearrangement joins TRBV5-6 to TRBJ2-5; TRBD1 matches at 7 bases. CDR3 length equals 15 residues. The germline V gene encodes CDR1 SGHDT and CDR2 YYEEEE. The junction had 9 bases not matched to a gene; V was cut back by 0 bases and J by 7 bases. In nucleotides, the CDR3 is TGTGCCAGCAGCTTGGACGACAGGGCCTACAGGACCCAGTACTTC. Translating it yields CASSLDDRAYRTQYF.

This sequence joins TRBV27 and TRBJ1-1; the D is unclear. Trimming shortened V by 3 bases and J by 3 bases, and 8 bases separated the two germline ends. Germline V gene sequence: CDR1 MNHEY, CDR2 SMNVEV (reference sequence). This CDR3 has 13 amino acids. The CDR3: CASSFPRDTEAFF. The DNA for the CDR3 is TGTGCCAGCAGTTTTCCCCGTGACACTGAAGCTTTCTTT.

Here the CDR3 reads CASSMWLDAGANEQYF. Here the CDR3 DNA reads TGTGCCAGTAGTATGTGGCTTGATGCGGGGGCCAACGAGCAGTACTTC. The genes are TRBV19 and TRBJ2-7, with D tentatively TRBD2 (7 bases). Trimming removed 3 bases from V and 5 bases from J, with 20 bases in between. CDR1 is LNHDA and CDR2 is SQIVND in the germline V gene (reference sequence). The CDR3 runs 16 residues. Full variable domain (outside the CDR3, taken from reference TRBV19 and TRBJ2-7): DGGITQSPKYLFRKEGQNVTLSCEQNLNHDAMYWYRQDPGQGLRLIYYSQIVNDFQKGDIAEGYSVSREKKESFPLTVTSAQKNPTAFYLCASSMWLDAGANEQYFGPGTRLTVT.

The V call is TRBV5-1, the J call TRBJ1-2; maybe TRBD1 (6 bases). Between the trimmed V and J ends, which lost 4 bases and 2 bases, there was a span of 12 bases. Germline V CDR1 and CDR2: SGHRS, YFSETQ. This CDR3 is 14 amino acids long. The DNA of the CDR3 is TGCGCCAGCAGCGCACGACAGGCGAACTATGGCTACACCTTC. Amino acids: CASSARQANYGYTF.

This chain joins TRBV5-6 and TRBJ2-3; tentatively, D is TRBD1 or TRBD2 (5 bases each). Germline CDR1 is SGHDT and CDR2 is YYEEEE. CDR3 length: 14 residues. Trimming pared 6 bases from V and 2 bases from J, leaving 13 bases between. CDR3 in DNA: TGTGCCAGCACATTCTGGGGACCCACAGATACGCAGTATTTT. Its translation is CASTFWGPTDTQYF.

V usage is TRBV5-4 and J usage is TRBJ1-1, with a tentative D call TRBD1 (5 bases). The CDR3 is 16 residues long. V gave up 4 bases and J gave up 8 bases, with 24 bases separating them. The germline V gene encodes CDR1 SGHNT and CDR2 YYREEE (reference sequence). The CDR3 sequence is CASSPGAGTHLPEAFF. The DNA of the CDR3 is TGTGCCAGCAGCCCTGGAGCCGGGACGCACTTACCCGAAGCTTTCTTT. The variable domain in full, completed from reference TRBV5-4 and TRBJ1-1, reads ETGVTQSPTHLIKTRGQQVTLRCSSQSGHNTVSWYQQALGQGPQFIFQYYREEENGRGNFPPRFSGLQFPNYSSELNVNALELDDSALYLCASSPGAGTHLPEAFFGQGTRLTVV.

The genes are TRBV7-9 and TRBJ2-1, with a weak D call TRBD2 (6 bases). V was shortened by 3 bases and J by 7 bases, with 13 bases between the two germline ends. This CDR3 has 14 amino acids. Germline loops: CDR1 SEHNR, CDR2 FQNEAQ (reference sequence). CDR3 nucleotide sequence: TGTGCCAGCAGCTTCCCGGGAGTAGGTAATGAGCAGTTCTTC. It is translated as CASSFPGVGNEQFF.

The chain joins TRBV6-6 to TRBJ2-7; TRBD2 matches 8 bases. This CDR3 region has 16 residues. Unmatched junction bases numbered 7, after V lost 1 base and J lost 2 bases. CDR1 and CDR2 from the germline V gene are MNHNY and SVGAGI (reference sequence). CDR3 loop: CASSYYTSGGTYEQYF. CDR3 sequence (DNA): TGTGCCAGCAGTTACTATACTAGCGGAGGGACCTACGAGCAGTACTTC.

The chain recombines TRBV10-3 with TRBJ2-1, with TRBD2 identical over 7 bases. V lost 0 bases to trimming and J lost 1 base; unmatched junction nucleotides: 3. Germline values: CDR1 ENHRY, CDR2 SYGVKD. The length of the CDR3 is 16 residues. CDR3: CAISESGGSSYNEQFF. CDR3 sequence (DNA): TGTGCCATCAGTGAGTCTGGCGGGAGTTCCTACAATGAGCAGTTCTTC.